The T cell receptor beta chain described here comes from a study of pediatric ulcerative colitis. The study, taken as a whole, reports: Rectal repertoires separated controls, mild-moderate and acute severe colitis. Compared with controls, ulcerative colitis showed greater blood-rectum clone sharing. No controls had the two rectal clonotypes shared by ulcerative colitis patients.

During colonoscopy, one to two rectal pinch biopsies were collected. Before the diagnostic colonoscopy, ulcerative colitis patients were free of immunosuppressive medication. V gave up 8 bases and J gave up 1 base; unmatched junction bases: 13. The V gene's germline CDR1 is SGHTA and CDR2 FQGNSA. CDR3 length: 16 residues. As to this clone: Its antigen is unidentified.

Only in-frame clones appear in the TCRdb table, and some are missing; sequencing was by immunoSEQ multiplex PCR. The sample records more than 40,000 clones, under 80% being singletons. The source material was gut tissue. V usage is TRBV7-2 and J usage is TRBJ1-1, with 7 bases identical to TRBD1. The receptor comes from a girl aged 10 to 17 with moderate ulcerative colitis. Here the CDR3 reads CASGKRTGRTNTEAFF. The CDR3, as DNA: TGTGCCAGCGGCAAGAGGACAGGCAGGACGAACACTGAAGCTTTCTTT.